These T cell receptor beta chains were read from a single sample in a study of blood T cells in healthy people across ages. MiXCR was run by TCRdb on the 5' RACE reads, yielding one entry per CDR3 protein. Altogether around 800,000 distinct CDR3 sequences are present, 53% being singletons, with the ten largest covering around 41%. Sequenced sample: blood. The receptors were gathered from a man at least 80 years old in good health. The CDR3 runs from the conserved cysteine through the conserved F or W. D genes are given only for firm matches. Expanded clones get a size class; other rows say once, few or many, or leave the size out.

clone_size	v_call	d_call	j_call	cdr3_nt	cdr3_aa
-	TRBV20-1	-	TRBJ1-1	TGCAGTGCTAGAGATGTTGCTGAAGCTTTCTTT	CSARDVAEAFF
-	TRBV24-1	TRBD2	TRBJ2-5	TGTGCCACCAGTGACCAGAGTGCGGGACTAGCAGGGGAGACCCAGTACTTC	CATSDQSAGLAGETQYF
-	TRBV3-1	TRBD1	TRBJ2-7	TGTGCCAGCAGCAGGGGGACAGGGTGGAGGCAGTACTTC	CASSRGTGWRQYF
few	TRBV10-3	TRBD2	TRBJ2-1	TGTGCCATCAAACGGGGGGTCTCCTACAATGAGCAGTTCTTC	CAIKRGVSYNEQFF
-	TRBV5-6	TRBD1	TRBJ2-7	TGTGCCAGCAGGTTGACAGGGTCCCACGAGCAGTACTTC	CASRLTGSHEQYF
-	TRBV5-6	-	TRBJ2-1	TGTGCCAGCAGCCCTGAGGTACAGAGAAGGTACAATGAGCAGTTCTTC	CASSPEVQRRYNEQFF
-	TRBV20-1	TRBD1	TRBJ2-7	TGCAGTGCTAGGACAGGGTCGGGGGAGCAGTACTTC	CSARTGSGEQYF
few	TRBV4-1	-	TRBJ1-5	TGCGCCAGCAGCCAAGATCCGCCAGGGCTCAATCAGCCCCAGCATTTT	CASSQDPPGLNQPQHF
once	TRBV28	-	TRBJ2-2	TGTGCCAGCAGTCCCTTGCGCACCGGGGAGCTGTTTTTT	CASSPLRTGELFF
-	TRBV5-4	TRBD1	TRBJ2-7	TGTGCCAGCAGCTTGTCAGGGGGCTCTGGATACGAGCAGTACTTC	CASSLSGGSGYEQYF
-	TRBV20-1	-	TRBJ2-5	TGCAGTGGCATCCTGCGGGAGACCCAGTACTTC	CSGILRETQYF
few	TRBV20-1	TRBD2	TRBJ2-5	TGCAGTGCTAGTGCAGGACTAGCGGGAGGACAAGAGACCCAGTACTTC	CSASAGLAGGQETQYF
few	TRBV5-1	-	TRBJ2-3	TGCGCCAGCAGCTCGACTCAGGGGAATACGCAGTATTTT	CASSSTQGNTQYF
-	TRBV7-9	-	TRBJ1-4	TGTGCCAGCGGCCGCTGGCAGGGAACAACTAATGAAAAACTGTTTTTT	CASGRWQGTTNEKLFF
-	TRBV11-2	TRBD1	TRBJ2-3	TGTGCCAGCACCCATCCACAGGGGGCCGCAGATACGCAGTATTTT	CASTHPQGAADTQYF
-	TRBV12-3/TRBV12-4	-	TRBJ2-2	TGTGCCAGCAGAGACACGAACACCGGGGAGCTGTTTTTT	CASRDTNTGELFF
-	TRBV27	TRBD2	TRBJ2-7	TGTGCCAGCAGCCCATTTCCGGGGGGCTACGAGCAGTACTTC	CASSPFPGGYEQYF
-	TRBV15	-	TRBJ2-1	TGTGCCACCAGCAGAGATCGATGGGCCTTAAATGAGCAGTTCTTC	CATSRDRWALNEQFF
-	TRBV6-6	TRBD1	TRBJ2-3	TGTGCCAGCAGTTACTCCGGGGCAGGGGGCGTTAACAGATACGCGTATTTT	CASSYSGAGGVNRYAYF
-	TRBV6-5	TRBD1	TRBJ1-2	TGTGCCAGCAGCCAGGACAGGGTAGATGGCTACACCTTC	CASSQDRVDGYTF
-	TRBV6-4	-	TRBJ2-1	TGTGCCAGCAGTTCCCTCCGGGGTCGGGAGCAGTTCTTC	CASSSLRGREQFF
-	TRBV20-1	TRBD1	TRBJ2-3	TGCAGTGCTAGGACAGGGGCGGCGGCAGATACGCAGTATTTT	CSARTGAAADTQYF
-	TRBV28	TRBD1	TRBJ1-2	TGTGCCAGCCTTGTGGGGGGACAGAACTATGGCTACACCTTC	CASLVGGQNYGYTF
-	TRBV11-2	TRBD2	TRBJ2-5	TGTGCCAGCAGCTTGATAGCGGGAGGTGGGGGCCAACAGACCCAGTACTTC	CASSLIAGGGGQQTQYF
few	TRBV11-2	TRBD2	TRBJ2-5	TGTGCCAGCAGCTTAGTTGCTAGCGGGAGGATTAAGACCCAGTACTTC	CASSLVASGRIKTQYF
few	TRBV7-9	TRBD2	TRBJ2-5	TGTGCCAGCAGCTCAAGGGAGGGGAGGATCGCAGGGACCCAGTACTTC	CASSSREGRIAGTQYF
-	TRBV29-1	-	TRBJ1-1	TGCAGCGTTGAGAGGGGACTGATGAACACTGAAGCTTTCTTT	CSVERGLMNTEAFF
-	TRBV2	-	TRBJ2-5	TGTGCCAGCAGTGAATCCGACACCGAGCTCAGGGGGACCCAGTACTTC	CASSESDTELRGTQYF
-	TRBV20-1	TRBD2	TRBJ2-7	TGCAGTGCTAGAGATCAAGGGACTAGCGGCTCCTACGAGCAGTACTTC	CSARDQGTSGSYEQYF
-	TRBV6-1	TRBD1	TRBJ2-1	TGTGCCAGCACCAAATACGTCCGGCCCCGGGACAGCAATGAGCAGTTCTTC	CASTKYVRPRDSNEQFF
few	TRBV3-1	-	TRBJ2-4	TGTGCCAGCAGCCCCTACCCCGGGATAGCCAAAAACATTCAGTACTTC	CASSPYPGIAKNIQYF
-	TRBV10-3	TRBD1	TRBJ2-7	TGTGCCATCAGTGACAGGGGACAGCCGCCGGGCGAGCAGTACTTC	CAISDRGQPPGEQYF
-	TRBV12-3/TRBV12-4	TRBD2	TRBJ2-7	TGTGCCAGCACCCCGGGACTAGCGACGAACGAGCAGTACTTC	CASTPGLATNEQYF
-	TRBV7-9	-	TRBJ1-1	TGTGCCAGCAGCCATTCCGGGAGCAACACTGAAGCTTTCTTT	CASSHSGSNTEAFF
few	TRBV6-1	TRBD1	TRBJ1-2	TGTGCCAGCAGTGAACTCGGGGACAGCAAAGGCTACACCTTC	CASSELGDSKGYTF
few	TRBV20-1	-	TRBJ1-2	TGCAGTGCTAGACTAGGAGCGATTAACTATGGCTACACCTTC	CSARLGAINYGYTF
few	TRBV20-1	TRBD2	TRBJ2-3	TGCAGTGCTAGAGATGGGGCTAGCGGGAGTCAGGGATACGCGTATTTT	CSARDGASGSQGYAYF
-	TRBV6-5	-	TRBJ1-1	TGTGCCAGCAGTTCAACGCGAGGGGGGGCGACGGGCGGCACTGAAGCTTTCTTT	CASSSTRGGATGGTEAFF
-	TRBV29-1	-	TRBJ1-1	TGCAGCGTCGCCCTACCTAATGAAGCTTTCTTT	CSVALPNEAFF
-	TRBV14	TRBD2	TRBJ2-7	TGTGCCAGCAGCCACGGACTAGCGGGACACTCCTACGAGCAGTACTTC	CASSHGLAGHSYEQYF
once	TRBV7-9	-	TRBJ2-7	TGTGCCAGCAGCTCTACGGAGACCCTACATTCATCCTACGAGCAGTACTTC	CASSSTETLHSSYEQYF
-	TRBV3-1	-	TRBJ2-4	TGTGCCAGCAGCCAAGGGGGATCGGGAGTTCCGTACTTC	CASSQGGSGVPYF
-	TRBV6-2/TRBV6-3	-	TRBJ2-5	TGTGCCAGCAGTTACGGGGGCAGGGTAATACAAGAGACCCAGTACTTC	CASSYGGRVIQETQYF
-	TRBV29-1	-	TRBJ2-1	TGCAGCGTTGAGACCCCTCAATACGAGCAGTTCTTC	CSVETPQYEQFF
-	TRBV5-1	TRBD1	TRBJ1-2	TGCGCCAGCAGCACCAGAGACAGGGAGGGAGGCTATGGCTACACCTTC	CASSTRDREGGYGYTF
-	TRBV20-1	-	TRBJ1-1	TGCAGTGCTAGAGAATCATCTAAGCTAAGTTTAGCTTTCTTT	CSARESSKLSLAFF